This T cell receptor beta chain was documented in a study of Graves' ophthalmopathy and Graves' hyperthyroidism (dated by TCRdb to 2016 to 2018). About the full investigation: Peripheral blood samples were taken at the time of initial diagnosis, before any treatment was given. TCR beta repertoire signatures were used to distinguish Graves' ophthalmopathy from Graves' hyperthyroidism and to predict progression to ophthalmopathy. In total, 135 blood samples were TCR-sequenced: 40 to 45 ophthalmopathy, over 70 hyperthyroidism and about 17 hyperthyroidism-to-ophthalmopathy patients. A discovery set of 100 or so patients (43 ophthalmopathy, about 59 stable hyperthyroidism) was enrolled to explore V-J signatures distinguishing ophthalmopathy from hyperthyroidism. An independent validation cohort was composed of 18 hyperthyroidism patients and around 15 patients who later progressed from hyperthyroidism to ophthalmopathy. In six hyperthyroidism patients, the T-cell repertoire of thyroid tissue was compared with the T-cell repertoire of blood. Following sample collection, hyperthyroidism patients were given methimazole at a starting dose of 30 mg daily, and ophthalmopathy patients were given high-dose intravenous methylprednisolone. The investigation overall reported the following: Most of the expanded thyroid clonotypes with a frequency above 0.001 were also detected in blood, and it was suggested that the thyroid immune response may be reflected by blood repertoires. In cross-validation, the 13-signature model distinguished ophthalmopathy from stable hyperthyroidism with more than 85% sensitivity and 81% to 82% specificity, while in the test set the corresponding values were around 79% and 71%. In validation, the model predicted ophthalmopathy progression with about 71% sensitivity and roughly 72% specificity; roughly eleven predicted patients were CT-confirmed with GO in a median of about 6.1 months. Sample size was not statistically predetermined, and group allocation was not concealed from the investigators.

Points on this clonotype: No antigen is known for it. No much larger clonotype is one base removed from it; base qualities were not supplied.

Ophthalmopathy patients were characterized by moderately to severely active disease, a Clinical Activity Score of at least 3, a NOSPECS grade of at least 4, and a disease duration under 3 months. Patients with other autoimmune diseases, uncontrolled infections, pregnancy or lactation were excluded. Clinical symptoms, serum thyroxine, TRAb, thyroid ultrasound and orbital computed tomography formed the basis of the diagnosis. Ficoll-Paque density gradient centrifugation was used to isolate PBMCs from about 10 ml of fresh peripheral blood. Trizol reagent was used to extract the total RNA, and its quality was then checked on an Agilent 2100 Bioanalyzer. Trimming takes 5 bases off V and 4 bases off J; junction bases not matched to a gene: 2. CDR1 and CDR2, per the germline V gene (reference sequence), are SGHAT and FQDESV. CDR3 length: 15 amino acids, cysteine to phenylalanine. Only the CDR3 portion is preserved as DNA: 45 bases, with reading frame beginning at the first base.

For repertoire sequencing, the TCR beta CDR3 regions were amplified from RNA transcripts. HTBI primers and the Qiagen OneStep RT-PCR kit were used in a first-round RT-PCR, which was followed by a second-round multiplex PCR, size selection and purification. The libraries underwent paired-end sequencing with 100 bp reads on an Illumina HiSeq2000. Per the authors' processing: Reads were processed with SOAPnuke, discarding reads with adapters, uncalled bases, mean Phred below 15, or no exact constant-primer or identifier match. High-quality paired reads were merged with COPE v1.2.5. Clonotypes were defined as unique nucleotide sequences and were aligned to IMGT TRB V, D and J references using MiTCR v1.1. Only V-J combinations with frequency above 0.0001 were analysed, covering over 99% of repertoires. For each V-J combination, a TCR clonal expansion and chaos score was defined as the ratio of F50 clonal expansion to chaos observed in the TCRdist matrix. Features were reduced by Welch's t-statistics and random forest to approximately 12 V-J combinations, which fed a naive Bayes classifier. The similarity between thyroid and blood repertoires was quantified using the Morisita-Horn index. TCRdb reprocessing: public reads trimmed at Q25 with fastp, clones called with MiXCR, in-frame beta chains kept. Entries are consolidated by CDR3 protein sequence, retaining the most common genes and DNA. For this entry, the V and J calls and clone size follow TCRdb and not the study's own pipeline. The sample has almost 750,000 distinct CDR3 sequences on record, 35% to 50% of them singletons. The biggest ten clones account for 35% to 55% of the sample.

The chain was built from TRBV11-1 and TRBJ2-1, with 13 junctional bases fitting TRBD2. The sequenced material came from peripheral blood. The receptor comes from an adult man with Graves' ophthalmopathy. The CDR3 protein is CASSLLAGGYNEQFF. The DNA sequence follows: TGTGCCAGCAGCCTACTAGCGGGAGGGTACAATGAGCAGTTCTTC.